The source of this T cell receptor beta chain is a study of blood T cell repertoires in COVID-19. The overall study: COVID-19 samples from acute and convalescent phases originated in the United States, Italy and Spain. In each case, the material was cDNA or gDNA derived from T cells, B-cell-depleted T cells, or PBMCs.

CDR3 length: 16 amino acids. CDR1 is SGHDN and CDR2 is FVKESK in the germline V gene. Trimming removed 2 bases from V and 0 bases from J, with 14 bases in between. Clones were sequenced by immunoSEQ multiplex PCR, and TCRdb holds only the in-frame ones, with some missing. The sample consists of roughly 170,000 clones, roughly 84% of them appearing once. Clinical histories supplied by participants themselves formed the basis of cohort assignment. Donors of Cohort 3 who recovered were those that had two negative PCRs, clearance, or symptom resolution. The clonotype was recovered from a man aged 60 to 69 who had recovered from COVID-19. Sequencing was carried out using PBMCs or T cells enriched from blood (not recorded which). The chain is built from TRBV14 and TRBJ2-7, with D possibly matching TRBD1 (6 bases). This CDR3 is CASSQLNRAGSYEQYF. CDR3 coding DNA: TGTGCCAGCAGCCAACTGAACAGGGCGGGCTCCTACGAGCAGTACTTC.